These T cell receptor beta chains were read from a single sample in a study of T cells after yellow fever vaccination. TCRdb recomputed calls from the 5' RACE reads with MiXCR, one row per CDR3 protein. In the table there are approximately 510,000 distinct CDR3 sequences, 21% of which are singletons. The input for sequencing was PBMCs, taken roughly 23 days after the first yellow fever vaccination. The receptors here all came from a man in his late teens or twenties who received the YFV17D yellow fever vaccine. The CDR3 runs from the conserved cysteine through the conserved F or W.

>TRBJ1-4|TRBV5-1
CASRWTMGEKLFF
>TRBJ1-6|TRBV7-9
CASSPYTLGSPLHF
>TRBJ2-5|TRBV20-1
CSATTRQGKETQYF
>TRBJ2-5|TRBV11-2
CASSLAGGAETQYF
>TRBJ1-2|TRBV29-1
CSVAPGKGTGSTTF
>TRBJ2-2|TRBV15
CATSREDPSNTGELFF
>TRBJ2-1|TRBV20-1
CSAAPATYNEQFF
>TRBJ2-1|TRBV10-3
CATRQSPYNEQFF
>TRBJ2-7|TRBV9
CASSPRGAPYEQYF
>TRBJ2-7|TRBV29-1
CSVTGAPGGEQYF
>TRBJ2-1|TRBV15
CATAEVGNEQFF
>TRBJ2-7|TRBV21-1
CATPPPGGSSYEQYF
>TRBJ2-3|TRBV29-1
CSVWGLAGATSTDTQYF
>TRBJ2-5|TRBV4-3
CASSQQEGGALQETQYF
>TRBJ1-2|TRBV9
CASSVGGLSANYGYTF
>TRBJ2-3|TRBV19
CASSTRTTGDFADTQYF
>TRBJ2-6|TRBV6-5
CASSYEKPGANVLTF
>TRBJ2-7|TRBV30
CAWSDYEQYF
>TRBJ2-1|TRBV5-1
CASTRVDLFF
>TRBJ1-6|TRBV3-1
CASSQGTGGYNSPLHF
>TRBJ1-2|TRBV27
CASSQGGKDYGYTF
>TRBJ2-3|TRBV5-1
CASSLDNPANTQYF
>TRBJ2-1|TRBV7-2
CASSFRRGPEQFF
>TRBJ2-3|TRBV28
CASSFPGRYTQYF
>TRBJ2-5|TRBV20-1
CSARGPGGRQETQYF
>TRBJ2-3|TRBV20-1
CSADSPRTDTQYF
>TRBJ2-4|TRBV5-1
CASSLAFEKAAKNIQYF
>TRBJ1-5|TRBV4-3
CASSQLIGGNQPQHF
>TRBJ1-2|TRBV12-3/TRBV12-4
CASRYGQGWYGYTF
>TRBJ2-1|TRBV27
CASRLAGVNNEQFF
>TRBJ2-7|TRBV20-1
CSANLGADRNYEQYF
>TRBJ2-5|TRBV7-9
CASSLASTVQRTQYF
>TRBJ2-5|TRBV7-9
CASSLGAGVGETQYF
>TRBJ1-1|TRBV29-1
CSVEPFVNTEAFF
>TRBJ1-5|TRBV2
CASSVGTGDHQPQHF
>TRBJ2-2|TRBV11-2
CASSFGQGLASAGELFF
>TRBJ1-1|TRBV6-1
CASSRVGGSEAFF
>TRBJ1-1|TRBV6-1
CASRARGAAEAFF
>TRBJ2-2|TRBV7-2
CASSPGTRAGELFF
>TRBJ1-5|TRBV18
CASSPGRTSNQPQHF
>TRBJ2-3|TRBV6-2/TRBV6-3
CASSYRLAGGADTQYF
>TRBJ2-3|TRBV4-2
CASSQEGLIAGGLIDTQYF